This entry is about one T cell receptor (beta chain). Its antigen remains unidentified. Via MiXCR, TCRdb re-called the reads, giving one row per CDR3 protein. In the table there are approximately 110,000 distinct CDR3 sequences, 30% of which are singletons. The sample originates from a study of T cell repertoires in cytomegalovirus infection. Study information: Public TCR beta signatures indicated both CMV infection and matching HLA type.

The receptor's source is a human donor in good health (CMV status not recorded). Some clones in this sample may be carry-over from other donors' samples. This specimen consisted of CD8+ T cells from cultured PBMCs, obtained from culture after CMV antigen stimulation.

CDR3 nucleotide sequence: TGCGCCAGCAGCCGGGCCAGGGCCACTGAAGCTTTCTTT. Translation: CASSRARATEAFF. The chain employs TRBV4-1 and TRBJ1-1, with a weak D call TRBD1 (5 bases). The CDR3 spans 13 residues. Germline V gene data show CDR1 as MGHRA and CDR2 as YSYEKL. V lost 4 bases, J lost 4 bases, and 10 bases lay in between.